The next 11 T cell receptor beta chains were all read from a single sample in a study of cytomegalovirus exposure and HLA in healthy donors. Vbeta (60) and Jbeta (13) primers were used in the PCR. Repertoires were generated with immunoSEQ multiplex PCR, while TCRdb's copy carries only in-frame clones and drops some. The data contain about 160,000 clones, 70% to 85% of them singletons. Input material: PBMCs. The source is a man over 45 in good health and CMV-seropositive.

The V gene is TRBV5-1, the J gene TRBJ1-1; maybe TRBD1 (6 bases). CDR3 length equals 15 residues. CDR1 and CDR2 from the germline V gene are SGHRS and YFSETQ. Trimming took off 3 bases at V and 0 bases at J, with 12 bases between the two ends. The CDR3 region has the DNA TGCGCCAGCAGCTGGGGGGGGGCTGTGAACACTGAAGCTTTCTTT. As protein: CASSWGGAVNTEAFF.

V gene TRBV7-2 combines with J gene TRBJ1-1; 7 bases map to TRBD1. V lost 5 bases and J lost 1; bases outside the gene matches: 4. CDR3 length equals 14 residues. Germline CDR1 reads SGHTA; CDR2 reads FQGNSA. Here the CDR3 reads CASSPGTANTEAFF. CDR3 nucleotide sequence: TGTGCCAGCAGCCCGGGGACAGCGAACACTGAAGCTTTCTTT.

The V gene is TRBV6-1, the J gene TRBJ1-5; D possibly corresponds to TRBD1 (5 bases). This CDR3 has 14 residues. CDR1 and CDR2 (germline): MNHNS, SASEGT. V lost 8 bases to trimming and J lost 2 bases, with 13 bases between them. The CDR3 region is CASDRGVGNQPQHF. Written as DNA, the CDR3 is TGTGCCAGCGACCGGGGGGTGGGCAATCAGCCCCAGCATTTT.

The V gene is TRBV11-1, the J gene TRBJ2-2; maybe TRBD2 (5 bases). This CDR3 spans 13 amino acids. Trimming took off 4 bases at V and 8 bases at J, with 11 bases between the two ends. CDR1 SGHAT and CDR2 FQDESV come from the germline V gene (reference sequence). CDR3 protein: CASSSTRTGELFF. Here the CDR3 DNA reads TGTGCCAGCAGCTCCACTAGAACTGGGGAGCTGTTTTTT.

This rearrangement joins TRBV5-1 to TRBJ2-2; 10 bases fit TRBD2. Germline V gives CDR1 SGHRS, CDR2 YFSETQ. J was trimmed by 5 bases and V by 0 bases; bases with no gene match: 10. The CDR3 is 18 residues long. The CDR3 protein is CASSLVLAGSLGTGELFF. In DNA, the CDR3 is TGCGCCAGCAGCTTGGTACTAGCGGGGTCTTTGGGGACCGGGGAGCTGTTTTTT.

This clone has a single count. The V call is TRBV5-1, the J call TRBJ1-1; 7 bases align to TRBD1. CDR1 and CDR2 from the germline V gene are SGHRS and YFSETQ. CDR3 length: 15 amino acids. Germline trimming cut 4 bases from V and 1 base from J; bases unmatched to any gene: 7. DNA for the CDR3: TGCGCCAGCAGCCCAGGGGGAGCGGGGAACACTGAAGCTTTCTTT. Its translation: CASSPGGAGNTEAFF.

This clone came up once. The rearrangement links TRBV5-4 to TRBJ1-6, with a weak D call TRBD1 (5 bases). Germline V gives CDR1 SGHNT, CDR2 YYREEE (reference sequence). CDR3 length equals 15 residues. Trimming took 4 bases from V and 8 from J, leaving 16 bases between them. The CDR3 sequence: CASSPSPQTDSPLHF. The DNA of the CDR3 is TGTGCCAGCAGCCCCTCGCCCCAGACAGATTCACCCCTCCACTTT. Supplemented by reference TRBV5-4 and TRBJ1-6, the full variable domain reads ETGVTQSPTHLIKTRGQQVTLRCSSQSGHNTVSWYQQALGQGPQFIFQYYREEENGRGNFPPRFSGLQFPNYSSELNVNALELDDSALYLCASSPSPQTDSPLHFGNGTRLTVT.

The CDR3 DNA reads TGTGCCAGCAGTGTAGTAGTGGGGAGCCCCACAGATACGCAGTATTTT. It is translated as CASSVVVGSPTDTQYF. This chain connects TRBV7-9 to TRBJ2-3; the D gene is possibly TRBD2 (5 bases). Per germline, CDR1 SEHNR and CDR2 FQNEAQ (reference sequence). This CDR3 contains 16 residues. V was shortened by 6 bases and J by 2 bases, with 18 bases between the two germline ends.

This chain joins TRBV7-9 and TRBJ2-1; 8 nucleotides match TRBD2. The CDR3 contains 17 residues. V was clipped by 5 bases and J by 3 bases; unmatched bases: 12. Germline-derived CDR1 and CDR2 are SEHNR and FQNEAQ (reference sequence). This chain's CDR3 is CASSRGLAGPRYNEQFF. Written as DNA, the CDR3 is TGTGCCAGCAGCCGTGGGTTAGCGGGACCCCGCTACAATGAGCAGTTCTTC.

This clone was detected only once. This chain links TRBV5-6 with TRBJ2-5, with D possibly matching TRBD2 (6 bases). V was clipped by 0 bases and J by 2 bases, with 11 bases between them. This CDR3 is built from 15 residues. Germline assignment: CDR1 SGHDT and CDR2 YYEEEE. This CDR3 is CASSLGVREQETQYF. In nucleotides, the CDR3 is TGTGCCAGCAGCTTGGGAGTGCGGGAACAAGAGACCCAGTACTTC.

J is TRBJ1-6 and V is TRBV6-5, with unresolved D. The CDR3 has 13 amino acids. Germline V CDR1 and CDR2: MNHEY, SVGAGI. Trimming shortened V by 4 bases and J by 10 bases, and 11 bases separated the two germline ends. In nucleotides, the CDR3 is TGTGCCAGCAGTTCCGATCGAGGGTCACCCCTCCACTTT. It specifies CASSSDRGSPLHF.